The text below deals with one T cell receptor (beta chain). Its target is unknown. Some clones are missing from TCRdb's copy, which holds only in-frame ones; the method was immunoSEQ multiplex PCR. The table records 200,000 or so clones, roughly 84% of them present only once. Germline V lookup: CDR1 LGHNA, CDR2 YNFKEQ. The CDR3 is made up of 16 amino acids. The V segment lost 0 bases and the J segment 5 bases; nucleotides outside the gene matches: 7. This entry belongs to a study of cytomegalovirus exposure and HLA in healthy donors. The study's findings and limits: Researchers catalogued approximately 160 TCR beta chains as cytomegalovirus-associated.

This TCR was sampled from a woman younger than 45 in good health and CMV-seropositive. This chain joins TRBV4-2 and TRBJ1-2; 9 positions match TRBD1. Sequencing used PBMCs. The CDR3 coding sequence is TGTGCCAGCAGCCAAGAAAATGGGGACAGGGTTTATGGCTACACCTTC. Residues: CASSQENGDRVYGYTF.